This TCR beta chain was obtained from a study of molecular identifiers for immune sequencing clone quantification. Study results and caveats: Jurkat TCR RNA spiked in from one cell could reportedly be detected among about a million naive cells.

In the sort, naive CD8 T cells were defined as CD8+CD4-CCR7+CD45RA+. V lost 4 bases to trimming and J lost 10 bases; unmatched junction nucleotides: 4. This CDR3 is built from 12 residues. From germline, CDR1 is SGHAT and CDR2 FQNNGV. Making the bulk TCR libraries relied on previously described methods and listed TCR primers. A single record per CDR3 protein comes from TCRdb applying MiXCR to the PCR reads. The sample has about 510,000 distinct CDR3 sequences, around 21% seen once. About this clonotype itself: Its antigen remains unidentified.

This receptor was obtained from a human donor in good health. Some libraries in this study had Jurkat cell RNA spiked in. The sequenced sample was naive CD8+ T cells from blood, with Jurkat cell RNA spiked in. The subset here: FACS-sorted CD8+CD4-CCR7+CD45RA+ naive T cells. The chain uses TRBV11-2 and TRBJ2-1; TRBD2 matches at 7 bases. In DNA form, the CDR3 reads TGTGCCAGCAGCTCCGGGGACTACGAGCAGTTCTTC. This codes for CASSSGDYEQFF.